This T cell receptor (beta chain) is drawn from a study of molecular identifiers for immune sequencing clone quantification. Study-level findings and limits: In cases of identical TCR molecules sharing a barcode, highly expanded clone sizes could be underestimated. Clonotypes topping 20 RNA copies carried over 97% of effector molecules but under 1% of naive ones.

The germline gives CDR1 SGHTA, CDR2 FQGNSA. With 4 bases removed from V and 6 bases from J, the gap between germline ends came to 14 bases. The CDR3 is made up of 14 amino acids. Generation of bulk TCR libraries relied on previously described methods and listed TCR primers. TCRdb analysed the PCR reads with MiXCR anew, one entry per CDR3 protein. The sample holds approximately 670,000 distinct CDR3 sequences, just under 20% seen once. This clonotype occurred many times. Its cognate antigen is unknown. Sequencing input: naive CD8+ T cells from blood, with Jurkat cell RNA spiked in. Noted subset: FACS-sorted CD8+CD4-CCR7+CD45RA+ naive T cells. The chain has TRBV7-2 and TRBJ2-3, with TRBD1 as a possible D gene (6 bases). This sequence was found in a human donor in good health. Some libraries in this study had Jurkat cell RNA spiked in. CDR3 in DNA: TGTGCCAGCAGCTCACAGGGCCAGGGGGATACGCAGTATTTT. This gives the protein CASSSQGQGDTQYF.